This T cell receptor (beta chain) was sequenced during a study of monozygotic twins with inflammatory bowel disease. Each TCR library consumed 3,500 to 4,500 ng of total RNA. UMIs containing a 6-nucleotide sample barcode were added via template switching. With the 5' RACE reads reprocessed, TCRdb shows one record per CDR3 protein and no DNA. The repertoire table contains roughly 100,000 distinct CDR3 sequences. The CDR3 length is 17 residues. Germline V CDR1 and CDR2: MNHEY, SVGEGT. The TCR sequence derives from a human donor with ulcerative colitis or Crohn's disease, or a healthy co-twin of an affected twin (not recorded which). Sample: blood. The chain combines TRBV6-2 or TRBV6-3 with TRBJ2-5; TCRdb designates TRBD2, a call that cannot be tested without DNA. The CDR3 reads CASSYLLGLAGEETQYF.